A selection of T cell receptor beta chains follows, all from one sample in a study of CD8+ T cells in alopecia areata. Measured with immunoSEQ multiplex PCR; TCRdb has only the in-frame clones, and not every one. The sample lists over 150,000 clones, 60% to 70% occurring once. The sample in question was CD4+ T cells sorted from blood, obtained at week 4, from a patient treated with tofacitinib. The receptors were gathered from a human donor with alopecia areata. CDR3s include the opening cysteine and the closing phenylalanine or tryptophan. D genes are given only for firm matches. Clone size is given for some rows only: seen once, a few or many times, or a class if the clone is expanded.

CDR3nt: TGCAGCGCGGCGGGACAGGGTCTTCCTGAAGCTTTCTTT; CDR3aa: CSAAGQGLPEAFF; v_gene: TRBV29-1; abundance: few; len: 13; d_gene: TRBD1; j_gene: TRBJ1-1
CDR3nt: TGTGCCAGCAGCTTAGCCACAGGGGGCGGCCCCTCCGGGCATGGCTACACCTTC; CDR3aa: CASSLATGGGPSGHGYTF; v_gene: TRBV7-9; abundance: -; len: 18; d_gene: TRBD1; j_gene: TRBJ1-2
CDR3nt: TGTGCCAGCAGTGCCTCGAACACCGGGGAGCTGTTTTTT; CDR3aa: CASSASNTGELFF; v_gene: TRBV6-4; abundance: -; len: 13; d_gene: -; j_gene: TRBJ2-2
CDR3nt: TGTGCCAGCAGTTCCCAGGGACGTAATGAAAAACTGTTTTTT; CDR3aa: CASSSQGRNEKLFF; v_gene: TRBV5-4; abundance: few; len: 14; d_gene: -; j_gene: TRBJ1-4
CDR3nt: TGTGCCTGGAGTCGGTCGGTCCTCCGAGCCCAGCATTTT; CDR3aa: CAWSRSVLRAQHF; v_gene: TRBV30; abundance: -; len: 13; d_gene: -; j_gene: TRBJ1-5
CDR3nt: TGTGCCAGCAGCCAGCCTACAGGGCGCGGATCGGAGACCCAGTACTTC; CDR3aa: CASSQPTGRGSETQYF; v_gene: TRBV4-2; abundance: -; len: 16; d_gene: -; j_gene: TRBJ2-5
CDR3nt: TGTGCCAGCACAAACACGGGACAAAAGAACACTGAAGCTTTCTTT; CDR3aa: CASTNTGQKNTEAFF; v_gene: TRBV6-5; abundance: -; len: 15; d_gene: -; j_gene: TRBJ1-1
CDR3nt: TGTGCCAGCAGCTTAGGGCAGAGGGCTTTCTTT; CDR3aa: CASSLGQRAFF; v_gene: TRBV7-2; abundance: -; len: 11; d_gene: -; j_gene: TRBJ1-1
CDR3nt: TGTGCCAGCAGCTTACAGGGTCTCTCGTTAACACCCCTCCACTTT; CDR3aa: CASSLQGLSLTPLHF; v_gene: TRBV7-2; abundance: -; len: 15; d_gene: -; j_gene: TRBJ1-6
CDR3nt: TGCAGTGCTAGAGATCAAAACATTCAGTACTTC; CDR3aa: CSARDQNIQYF; v_gene: TRBV20-1; abundance: once; len: 11; d_gene: -; j_gene: TRBJ2-4
CDR3nt: TGCGCCAGCAGCTCCATTAGCGGGCGGCGTCTGGGGGAGCTGTTTTTT; CDR3aa: CASSSISGRRLGELFF; v_gene: TRBV5-1; abundance: -; len: 16; d_gene: TRBD2; j_gene: TRBJ2-2
CDR3nt: TGTGCCAGCAGCGCAATTGGCGGCAATCAGCCCCAGCATTTT; CDR3aa: CASSAIGGNQPQHF; v_gene: TRBV7-9; abundance: -; len: 14; d_gene: -; j_gene: TRBJ1-5
CDR3nt: TGTGCCAGCAGCCCCTTGGAAGGGTCCCCTAACTTC; CDR3aa: CASSPLEGSPNF; v_gene: TRBV9; abundance: -; len: 12; d_gene: -; j_gene: TRBJ2-5
CDR3nt: TGCAGCGTTGGGCAGGGTAGGAGTCAGCCCCAGCATTTT; CDR3aa: CSVGQGRSQPQHF; v_gene: TRBV29-1; abundance: -; len: 13; d_gene: -; j_gene: TRBJ1-5
CDR3nt: TGTGCCAGCAGCGTTACAGGGGGCATTCAGTACTTC; CDR3aa: CASSVTGGIQYF; v_gene: TRBV9; abundance: -; len: 12; d_gene: TRBD1; j_gene: TRBJ2-4
CDR3nt: TGTGCCAGCAGCCCGGGGCAGTCCTACGAGCAGTACTTC; CDR3aa: CASSPGQSYEQYF; v_gene: TRBV5-4; abundance: -; len: 13; d_gene: -; j_gene: TRBJ2-7
CDR3nt: TGTGCCTGGAGTGTTGGAGGAAACACCATATATTTT; CDR3aa: CAWSVGGNTIYF; v_gene: TRBV30; abundance: -; len: 12; d_gene: -; j_gene: TRBJ1-3
CDR3nt: TGTGCCTGGAGCGCCGGTAGCAATCAGCCCCAGCATTTT; CDR3aa: CAWSAGSNQPQHF; v_gene: TRBV30; abundance: once; len: 13; d_gene: -; j_gene: TRBJ1-5
CDR3nt: TGTGCCAGCAGTGACCAAGTTGAAGCTTTCTTT; CDR3aa: CASSDQVEAFF; v_gene: TRBV6-5; abundance: -; len: 11; d_gene: -; j_gene: TRBJ1-1
CDR3nt: TGTGCCAGCAGCTTAACGGCGGGCACCGGGGAGCTGTTTTTT; CDR3aa: CASSLTAGTGELFF; v_gene: TRBV7-3; abundance: -; len: 14; d_gene: -; j_gene: TRBJ2-2
CDR3nt: TGTGCCAGCTCACCACCTGCGCGGGGGGGCCTCCAAGAGACCCAGTACTTC; CDR3aa: CASSPPARGGLQETQYF; v_gene: TRBV18; abundance: -; len: 17; d_gene: TRBD2; j_gene: TRBJ2-5
CDR3nt: TGTGCCAGCAGTTTGGGGACAGGGTCCATCGGGGAGCTGTTTTTT; CDR3aa: CASSLGTGSIGELFF; v_gene: TRBV27; abundance: few; len: 15; d_gene: TRBD1; j_gene: TRBJ2-2
CDR3nt: TGTGCCAGCAGCCTAGGGGGAACAGATACGCAGTATTTT; CDR3aa: CASSLGGTDTQYF; v_gene: TRBV7-9; abundance: -; len: 13; d_gene: -; j_gene: TRBJ2-3
CDR3nt: TGTGCCAGCAGTTTAGAGGCGACCCAGTACTTC; CDR3aa: CASSLEATQYF; v_gene: TRBV28; abundance: -; len: 11; d_gene: -; j_gene: TRBJ2-5
CDR3nt: TGCAGCGCCGACAGGGCGGGCACCGGGGAGCTGTTTTTT; CDR3aa: CSADRAGTGELFF; v_gene: TRBV29-1; abundance: -; len: 13; d_gene: TRBD1; j_gene: TRBJ2-2
CDR3nt: TGCAGCGTGGGACCGATGAACACCGGGGAGCTGTTTTTT; CDR3aa: CSVGPMNTGELFF; v_gene: TRBV29-1; abundance: few; len: 13; d_gene: -; j_gene: TRBJ2-2
CDR3nt: TGTGCCGGCCGGCAGGGGGGTTTTTTAAAGGAGACCCAGTACTTC; CDR3aa: CAGRQGGFLKETQYF; v_gene: TRBV5-6; abundance: -; len: 15; d_gene: -; j_gene: TRBJ2-5
CDR3nt: TGCAGCGTTGTGGGGCGGGGGGATACAGATACGCAGTATTTT; CDR3aa: CSVVGRGDTDTQYF; v_gene: TRBV29-1; abundance: once; len: 14; d_gene: TRBD2; j_gene: TRBJ2-3
CDR3nt: TGTGCCAGCAGTCTTCCGCGGGGTGTGGGGGAGCAGTACTTC; CDR3aa: CASSLPRGVGEQYF; v_gene: TRBV5-4; abundance: -; len: 14; d_gene: -; j_gene: TRBJ2-5
CDR3nt: TGTGCCAGCAGCCCGAACAGGGATCAGCCCCAGCATTTT; CDR3aa: CASSPNRDQPQHF; v_gene: TRBV7-2; abundance: once; len: 13; d_gene: -; j_gene: TRBJ1-5
CDR3nt: TGTGCCTGGGATCACAGGGTTGCGGATGGCTACACCTTC; CDR3aa: CAWDHRVADGYTF; v_gene: TRBV30; abundance: -; len: 13; d_gene: -; j_gene: TRBJ1-2